This T cell receptor (beta chain) came from a study of blood T cell repertoires in COVID-19. Study-level information: There were acute and convalescent COVID-19 samples, and they came from the United States, Italy and Spain. PBMCs, B-cell-depleted T cells, or T cells were the source of the cDNA or gDNA that made up the material.

TCRdb's copy holds only in-frame clones and misses some; the assay was immunoSEQ multiplex PCR. The sample includes some 150,000 clones, 84% seen only once; the top ten take roughly 8%. This CDR3 is 13 amino acids long. V lost 4 bases to trimming and J lost 4 bases, with 10 bases between them. Sequenced material: peripheral blood. This sequence originates from a man aged 40-49 years who had recovered from COVID-19. V is TRBV12-3 or TRBV12-4 and J is TRBJ2-5; a weak D match, TRBD2 (5 bases). The CDR3 region has the DNA TGTGCCAGCAGTTCGGGGTTTAGAGAGACCCAGTACTTC. It encodes CASSSGFRETQYF.